The 12 T cell receptor beta chains below all came from one sample that was sequenced in a study of human T cells and chemical hapten exposure. TCRdb analysed the RACE reads with MiXCR anew, one entry per CDR3 protein. The table records some 380,000 distinct CDR3 sequences, more than 4.5% of them present only once. Documented time point: patch test 1, 2 weeks after DPC sensitization. The treatment is: therapeutic diphenylcyclopropenone sensitization with weekly scalp DPC. Sequencing used whole blood, obtained in connection with sensitization to the hapten diphenylcyclopropenone (DPC). These receptors were obtained from a woman aged 50 to 65 with alopecia areata. Some clones in this sample may be carry-over from other donors' samples.

This clonotype was counted ten times or more. V gene TRBV5-6 combines with J gene TRBJ2-3; TRBD2 matches at 7 bases. V was pared by 1 base and J by 2 bases, with 1 base of the junction left unmatched. The CDR3 has 14 residues. Per the germline V gene, CDR1 is SGHDT and CDR2 is YYEEEE. The CDR3 nucleotides read TGTGCCAGCAGCTTGAGCGGGGTCACAGATACGCAGTATTTT. The encoded protein is CASSLSGVTDTQYF.

This clonotype was seen ten or more times. This chain connects TRBV7-8 to TRBJ2-1; D is possibly TRBD1 (5 bases). The length of the CDR3 is 12 residues. V dropped 5 bases and J dropped 5 bases, with 7 bases sitting between them. CDR1 is SGHVS and CDR2 is FQNEAQ in the germline V gene. CDR3 loop: CASSQDNNEQFF. The CDR3 DNA is TGTGCCAGCAGCCAGGACAACAATGAGCAGTTCTTC. The full variable domain, rest sourced from reference TRBV7-8 and TRBJ2-1, is GAGVSQSPRYKVAKRGQDVALRCDPISGHVSLFWYQQALGQGPEFLTYFQNEAQLDKSGLPSDRFFAERPEGSVSTLKIQRTQQEDSAVYLCASSQDNNEQFFGPGTRLTVL.

This clonotype was found a few times. The chain combines TRBV2 with TRBJ1-1, with D possibly TRBD1 on 5 matching bases. Germline assignment: CDR1 SNHLY and CDR2 FYNNEI. This CDR3 has 13 residues. Deletions cut 7 bases from V and 3 bases from J, with 12 bases between. CDR3 sequence (DNA): TGTGCCAGCAACCAGGGACCCGACACTGAAGCTTTCTTT. It specifies CASNQGPDTEAFF.

The chain joins TRBV4-3 to TRBJ1-6; the match to TRBD1 covers 7 bases. The CDR3 runs to 15 residues. The germline V gene has CDR1 LGHNA and CDR2 YSLEER. With V trimmed by 1 base and J by 7 bases, 4 bases remained unmatched. The CDR3 bases are TGCGCCAGCAGCCAAGGGCCGGGACAGAATTCACCCCTCCACTTT. This encodes CASSQGPGQNSPLHF.

A few counts support this clonotype. The chain links TRBV20-1 to TRBJ2-3; D is perhaps TRBD2 (7 bases). CDR1 and CDR2 (germline): DFQATT, SNEGSKA (reference sequence). CDR3 length equals 16 residues. The ends were cut back, 0 bases at V and 3 bases at J, with 16 bases in the middle. CDR3 in DNA: TGCAGTGCTAGAGATGGGGGGGGCGCTTTTACAGATACGCAGTATTTT. Translated: CSARDGGGAFTDTQYF.

This clonotype was detected many times. The rearrangement uses TRBV7-9 and TRBJ2-3; the D gene could be TRBD1 or TRBD2 (5 bases each). This CDR3 spans 13 amino acids. Germline V gene data show CDR1 as SEHNR and CDR2 as FQNEAQ (reference sequence). Trimming cost V 5 bases and J 5 bases, with 11 bases left between them. The CDR3 DNA sequence: TGTGCCAGCAGCCCAGGGACGAGAGATACGCAGTATTTT. Its translation: CASSPGTRDTQYF.

This clonotype showed up many times. The rearrangement joins TRBV20-1 to TRBJ2-7; a possible D gene is TRBD2 (6 bases). This CDR3 region has 11 residues. Germline values: CDR1 DFQATT, CDR2 SNEGSKA (reference sequence). Trimming removed 4 bases at V and 9 bases at J, with 13 bases between. The CDR3 protein is CSAKGLGGQYF. CDR3 coding DNA: TGCAGTGCTAAGGGGTTGGGAGGGCAGTACTTC.

This clonotype showed up many times. The chain has TRBV4-2 and TRBJ2-7; tentatively, D is TRBD2 (6 bases). Trimming shortened V by 6 bases and J by 4 bases, and 13 bases separated the two germline ends. The V gene's germline CDR1 is LGHNA and CDR2 YNFKEQ. The CDR3 is 13 residues long. The CDR3 region has the DNA TGTGCCAGCAGTTACCCGGGGACTTACGAGCAGTACTTC. It translates to CASSYPGTYEQYF.

This clonotype showed up many times. This chain connects TRBV7-2 to TRBJ1-3; 7 bases map to TRBD1. The CDR3 runs to 15 residues. V shed 6 bases and J 0 bases; nucleotides not matched to a gene: 5. CDR1 SGHTA and CDR2 FQGNSA come from the germline V gene. The CDR3: CASSPTGASGNTIYF. As DNA, the CDR3 is TGTGCCAGCAGTCCCACAGGGGCCTCTGGAAACACCATATATTTT.

Many counts were recorded for this clonotype. V and J are TRBV7-3 and TRBJ1-1, with 7 positions matching TRBD1. There are 15 residues in the CDR3. Per the germline V gene, CDR1 is SGHTA and CDR2 is FQGTGA. Trimming cost V 2 bases and J 0 bases; bases outside gene matches: 3. The CDR3 nucleotides are TGTGCCAGCAGCTTAGAAGGGGGCATGAACACTGAAGCTTTCTTT. It yields the protein CASSLEGGMNTEAFF. Combining the CDR3 with reference TRBV7-3 and TRBJ1-1 gives the whole variable domain GAGVSQTPSNKVTEKGKYVELRCDPISGHTALYWYRQSLGQGPEFLIYFQGTGAADDSGLPNDRFFAVRPEGSVSTLKIQRTERGDSAVYLCASSLEGGMNTEAFFGQGTRLTVV.

This clonotype came up many times. The chain has TRBV11-2 and TRBJ2-1; 7 bases are a match to TRBD1. CDR1 SGHAT and CDR2 FQNNGV come from the germline V gene. The CDR3 is 15 amino acids. Losses at the gene ends were 2 bases for V and 7 bases for J; bases not matched to a gene: 8. CDR3 amino acids: CASSLPRQGGNEQFF. For the CDR3, the DNA is TGTGCCAGCAGCTTACCCCGACAGGGCGGTAATGAGCAGTTCTTC.

This clonotype has ten or more counts. The chain has TRBV7-9 and TRBJ1-1; D unclear. The CDR3 sequence is 14 residues long. Germline V gene data show CDR1 as SEHNR and CDR2 as FQNEAQ (reference sequence). Trimming stripped 1 base from V and 7 bases from J, with 13 bases between. In DNA, the CDR3 is TGTGCCAGCAGCTTAGATGCCACCGGACTTGAAGCTTTCTTT. Translation gives CASSLDATGLEAFF.